This TCR beta chain originates from a study of OX40 agonist ivuxolimab in advanced cancers. V was cut by 2 bases and J by 0 bases, with 5 bases left in between. CDR1 is MNHEY and CDR2 is SVGAGI in the germline V gene. This CDR3 has 13 amino acids. Using immunoSEQ multiplex PCR, the repertoire was profiled, and TCRdb retains in-frame clones only, with some absent. The sample has roughly 34,000 clones; roughly nine tenths are singletons. The receptor's source is an adult with an advanced solid tumor such as melanoma, head and neck, liver or kidney cancer. This chain links TRBV6-5 with TRBJ2-7; D unresolved. The sample was CD4+ or CD8+ T cells sorted from blood, taken in a trial of the OX40 agonist ivuxolimab. CDR3: CASSYGPSYEQYF. Here the CDR3 DNA reads TGTGCCAGCAGTTACGGGCCCTCCTACGAGCAGTACTTC.